This record concerns one T cell receptor beta chain sequence. As yet, its antigen is unknown. Trimming shortened V by 4 bases and J by 0 bases, and 11 bases separated the two germline ends. The CDR3 sequence is 14 residues long. Per the germline V gene, CDR1 is SGHNT and CDR2 is YYREEE (reference sequence). This specimen comes from a study of siplizumab effects on memory and regulatory T cells. Whole-study results and caveats: Naive T cells appeared more varied than memory cells and looked like key alloresponse contributors.

Measured with immunoSEQ multiplex PCR; TCRdb has only the in-frame clones, and not every one. Among around 100,000 clones listed, more than 90% were seen once. The specimen was CD4+ T cells sorted from blood. The chain recombines TRBV5-4 with TRBJ2-7, with D possibly being TRBD2 (6 bases). This receptor was taken from a human donor in good health. CDR3 protein: CASSVTGASYEQYF. The CDR3 DNA reads TGTGCCAGCAGCGTGACGGGAGCCTCCTACGAGCAGTACTTC.